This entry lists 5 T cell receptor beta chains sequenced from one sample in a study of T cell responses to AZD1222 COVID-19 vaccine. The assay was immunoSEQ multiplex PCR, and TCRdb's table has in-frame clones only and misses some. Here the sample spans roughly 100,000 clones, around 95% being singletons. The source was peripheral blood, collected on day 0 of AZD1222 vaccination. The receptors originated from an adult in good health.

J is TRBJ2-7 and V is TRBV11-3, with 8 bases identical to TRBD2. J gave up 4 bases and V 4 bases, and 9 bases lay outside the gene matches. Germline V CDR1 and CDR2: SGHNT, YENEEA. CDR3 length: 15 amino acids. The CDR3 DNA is TGTGCCAGCAGCTCATCCCCGGGACTAGAATACGAGCAGTACTTC. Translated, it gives CASSSSPGLEYEQYF.

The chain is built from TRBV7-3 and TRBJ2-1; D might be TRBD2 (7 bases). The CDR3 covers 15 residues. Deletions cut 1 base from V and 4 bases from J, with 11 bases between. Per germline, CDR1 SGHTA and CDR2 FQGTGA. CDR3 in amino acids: CASSLNGGRYNEQFF. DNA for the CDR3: TGTGCCAGCAGCTTAAACGGGGGGCGGTACAATGAGCAGTTCTTC. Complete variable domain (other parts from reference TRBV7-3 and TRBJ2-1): GAGVSQTPSNKVTEKGKYVELRCDPISGHTALYWYRQSLGQGPEFLIYFQGTGAADDSGLPNDRFFAVRPEGSVSTLKIQRTERGDSAVYLCASSLNGGRYNEQFFGPGTRLTVL.

Written as DNA, the CDR3 is TGTGCCAGCACGAGATCGGGGGTCTTAGGAGAAGAGACCCAGTACTTC. Encoded protein: CASTRSGVLGEETQYF. The chain links TRBV7-2 to TRBJ2-5, with D maybe TRBD2 (6 bases). The CDR3 loop spans 16 amino acids. Germline-derived CDR1 and CDR2 are SGHTA and FQGNSA. V was trimmed by 7 bases and J by 3 bases, leaving 21 bases between them. The full variable domain, rest sourced from reference TRBV7-2 and TRBJ2-5, is GAGVSQSPSNKVTEKGKDVELRCDPISGHTALYWYRQSLGQGLEFLIYFQGNSAPDKSGLPSDRFSAERTGGSVSTLTIQRTQQEDSAVYLCASTRSGVLGEETQYFGPGTRLLVL.

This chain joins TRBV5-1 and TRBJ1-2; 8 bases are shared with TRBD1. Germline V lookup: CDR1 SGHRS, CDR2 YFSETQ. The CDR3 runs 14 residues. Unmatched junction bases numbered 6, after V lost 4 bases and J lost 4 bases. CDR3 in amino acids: CASSRDRPSYGYTF. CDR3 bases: TGCGCCAGCAGCAGGGACAGGCCAAGCTATGGCTACACCTTC.

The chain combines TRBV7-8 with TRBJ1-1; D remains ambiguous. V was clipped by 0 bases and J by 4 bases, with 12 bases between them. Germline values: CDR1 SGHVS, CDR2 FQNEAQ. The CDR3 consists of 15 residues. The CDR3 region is CASSLATGVGTEAFF. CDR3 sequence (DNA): TGTGCCAGCAGCTTAGCGACGGGAGTGGGCACTGAAGCTTTCTTT.